Sequencing of this T cell receptor beta chain was carried out in a study of CD8 T cells in ankylosing spondylitis. Findings and limits, study-wide: Blood from ankylosing spondylitis patients appeared to carry a characteristic roughly 8-variant TCR beta motif. Those disease-linked clones were CD8+; they were also relatively rare in peripheral blood.

This clonotype was counted only a few times. Its antigen remains unknown. Each TCR beta library was made by quantitative 5'-RACE that incorporated molecular barcodes. TCRdb re-analysed the 5' RACE reads in MiXCR, keeping a single row per CDR3 protein. The sample lists roughly 470,000 distinct CDR3 sequences, roughly 25% seen once, with roughly 0.9% in the top ten. The length of the CDR3 is 15 residues. V gave up 6 bases and J gave up 5 bases; unmatched junction bases: 12. Germline CDR1 reads DFQATT; CDR2 reads SNEGSKA (reference sequence). The sequencing input was blood, either unsorted or a sorted T cell fraction (not recorded which). This chain links TRBV20-1 with TRBJ1-2, with 10 bases identical to TRBD1. The TCR sequence derives from a male donor with ankylosing spondylitis. CDR3 sequence: CSAATGGAPGYGYTF. CDR3 in DNA: TGCAGTGCCGCGACAGGGGGCGCCCCAGGATATGGCTACACCTTC.